The sequence of this TCR beta chain was determined in a study of T-cell reconstitution after alpha-beta-depleted transplantation in children. This clonotype was seen more than once but under ten times. For TCRbeta, the library was prepared with unique molecular identifiers. MiXCR was run by TCRdb on the PCR reads, yielding one entry per CDR3 protein. The repertoire includes about 980,000 distinct CDR3 sequences, about 29% of them detected once, and over 25% sits in the top ten. V shed 8 bases and J 0 bases; nucleotides not matched to a gene: 12. Germline CDR1 MDHEN, CDR2 SYDVKM. This CDR3 spans 16 amino acids.

Sequenced material: PBMCs, mostly from graft donor cells, taken 360 days after TCRalphabeta/CD19-depleted stem cell transplant. The V gene is TRBV28, the J gene TRBJ2-5; 7 bases are shared with TRBD2. This clonotype originated in a boy in the first two years of life who had a stem cell transplant for SCID, so the T cells may come from the graft donor. The CDR3 here is CASVNSGRGNQETQYF. The CDR3 DNA follows: TGTGCCAGCGTGAATTCGGGGCGGGGGAACCAAGAGACCCAGTACTTC.